This is a list of T cell receptor beta chains from one sample in a study of CD8 T cells in ankylosing spondylitis. TCRdb itself ran the 5' RACE reads through MiXCR, one entry per CDR3 protein. Among over 400,000 distinct CDR3 sequences listed, about 25% were seen once. The sequencing sample was made of blood, either unsorted or a sorted T cell fraction (not recorded which). These TCRs come from a male donor with ankylosing spondylitis. CDR3s include the opening cysteine and the closing phenylalanine or tryptophan. The D gene is left open where the match is weak. Expanded clones are given a class, and other clones once, few, many or no size at all.

v_gene: TRBV7-9
len: 14
abundance: .
d_gene: .
j_gene: TRBJ1-5
CDR3aa: CASSTDRSNQPQHF

v_gene: TRBV20-1
len: 15
abundance: few
d_gene: .
j_gene: TRBJ2-7
CDR3aa: CSARTAAGISYEQYF

v_gene: TRBV7-9
len: 11
abundance: few
d_gene: .
j_gene: TRBJ2-5
CDR3aa: CASRQMETQYF

v_gene: TRBV3-1
len: 13
abundance: .
d_gene: .
j_gene: TRBJ1-1
CDR3aa: CACQQVENTEAFF

v_gene: TRBV5-1
len: 17
abundance: .
d_gene: .
j_gene: TRBJ1-4
CDR3aa: CASSLGSGASPSEKLFF

v_gene: TRBV4-1
len: 15
abundance: few
d_gene: .
j_gene: TRBJ1-5
CDR3aa: CASSQDAGNYQPQHF

v_gene: TRBV20-1
len: 13
abundance: many
d_gene: .
j_gene: TRBJ1-1
CDR3aa: CSARVNKNTEAFF

v_gene: TRBV12-3/TRBV12-4
len: 15
abundance: few
d_gene: .
j_gene: TRBJ1-6
CDR3aa: CASRLDSEYNSPLHF

v_gene: TRBV20-1
len: 15
abundance: few
d_gene: TRBD2
j_gene: TRBJ2-2
CDR3aa: CSASSGRWDTGELFF

v_gene: TRBV11-3
len: 13
abundance: .
d_gene: .
j_gene: TRBJ1-6
CDR3aa: CASSFGGNSHLHF

v_gene: TRBV5-1
len: 16
abundance: .
d_gene: TRBD2
j_gene: TRBJ2-5
CDR3aa: CASRAGGTSEQETQYF

v_gene: TRBV27
len: 13
abundance: few
d_gene: .
j_gene: TRBJ2-2
CDR3aa: CASSLSFAGELFF

v_gene: TRBV15
len: 15
abundance: .
d_gene: .
j_gene: TRBJ2-2
CDR3aa: CATRRRASNTGELFF

v_gene: TRBV6-5
len: 14
abundance: few
d_gene: TRBD2
j_gene: TRBJ2-5
CDR3aa: CASSSSGREETQYF

v_gene: TRBV7-2
len: 17
abundance: few
d_gene: .
j_gene: TRBJ2-1
CDR3aa: CASSTTGLAAAYNEQFF

v_gene: TRBV5-1
len: 14
abundance: .
d_gene: .
j_gene: TRBJ2-5
CDR3aa: CASSRTVTGETQYF

v_gene: TRBV7-9
len: 15
abundance: .
d_gene: TRBD2
j_gene: TRBJ2-1
CDR3aa: CASPVGLASNNEQFF

v_gene: TRBV29-1
len: 13
abundance: many
d_gene: .
j_gene: TRBJ2-1
CDR3aa: CSVEDRRKGREFF

v_gene: TRBV4-1
len: 17
abundance: .
d_gene: TRBD1
j_gene: TRBJ2-3
CDR3aa: CASSQDGTGGAVDTQYF

v_gene: TRBV10-1
len: 16
abundance: .
d_gene: TRBD1
j_gene: TRBJ2-7
CDR3aa: CASSESGGSAGGEQYF

v_gene: TRBV6-6
len: 11
abundance: .
d_gene: .
j_gene: TRBJ2-1
CDR3aa: CASSSGPSGAF

v_gene: TRBV4-1
len: 16
abundance: few
d_gene: .
j_gene: TRBJ1-2
CDR3aa: CASSPRPETQGGGYTF

v_gene: TRBV27
len: 13
abundance: .
d_gene: TRBD2
j_gene: TRBJ2-5
CDR3aa: CASSSGGSETQYF

v_gene: TRBV2
len: 13
abundance: .
d_gene: .
j_gene: TRBJ1-2
CDR3aa: CASSVGREYGYTF

v_gene: TRBV20-1
len: 15
abundance: .
d_gene: TRBD1
j_gene: TRBJ2-7
CDR3aa: CSARQPGQGGYEQYF

v_gene: TRBV7-2
len: 11
abundance: .
d_gene: TRBD1
j_gene: TRBJ2-7
CDR3aa: CASSAHRGQYF

v_gene: TRBV5-5
len: 14
abundance: many
d_gene: .
j_gene: TRBJ2-5
CDR3aa: CASSSWVPQETQYF

v_gene: TRBV30
len: 11
abundance: .
d_gene: .
j_gene: TRBJ2-3
CDR3aa: CAWSKLAAQYF

v_gene: TRBV13
len: 16
abundance: few
d_gene: TRBD2
j_gene: TRBJ2-1
CDR3aa: CASSLMTGTTYNEQFF

v_gene: TRBV10-3
len: 13
abundance: .
d_gene: TRBD2
j_gene: TRBJ2-1
CDR3aa: CAITPGLGNEQFF

v_gene: TRBV10-3
len: 17
abundance: .
d_gene: TRBD1
j_gene: TRBJ1-2
CDR3aa: CAISELTSGGSNYGYTF

v_gene: TRBV5-1
len: 14
abundance: .
d_gene: .
j_gene: TRBJ1-1
CDR3aa: CASSLDPTGSEAFF

v_gene: TRBV10-3
len: 12
abundance: .
d_gene: .
j_gene: TRBJ1-2
CDR3aa: CAISDGYYGYTF

v_gene: TRBV5-1
len: 15
abundance: .
d_gene: .
j_gene: TRBJ2-1
CDR3aa: CASSLWPAENNEQFF

v_gene: TRBV5-5
len: 15
abundance: few
d_gene: TRBD2
j_gene: TRBJ2-1
CDR3aa: CASSLPGTSSVEQFF

v_gene: TRBV5-1
len: 16
abundance: .
d_gene: TRBD1
j_gene: TRBJ2-6
CDR3aa: CASNTGTGGTANVLTF

v_gene: TRBV21-1
len: 13
abundance: once
d_gene: .
j_gene: TRBJ1-1
CDR3aa: CASPLRVQRRAFF

v_gene: TRBV15
len: 16
abundance: .
d_gene: TRBD1
j_gene: TRBJ2-3
CDR3aa: CATSRGQGLDGDTQYF